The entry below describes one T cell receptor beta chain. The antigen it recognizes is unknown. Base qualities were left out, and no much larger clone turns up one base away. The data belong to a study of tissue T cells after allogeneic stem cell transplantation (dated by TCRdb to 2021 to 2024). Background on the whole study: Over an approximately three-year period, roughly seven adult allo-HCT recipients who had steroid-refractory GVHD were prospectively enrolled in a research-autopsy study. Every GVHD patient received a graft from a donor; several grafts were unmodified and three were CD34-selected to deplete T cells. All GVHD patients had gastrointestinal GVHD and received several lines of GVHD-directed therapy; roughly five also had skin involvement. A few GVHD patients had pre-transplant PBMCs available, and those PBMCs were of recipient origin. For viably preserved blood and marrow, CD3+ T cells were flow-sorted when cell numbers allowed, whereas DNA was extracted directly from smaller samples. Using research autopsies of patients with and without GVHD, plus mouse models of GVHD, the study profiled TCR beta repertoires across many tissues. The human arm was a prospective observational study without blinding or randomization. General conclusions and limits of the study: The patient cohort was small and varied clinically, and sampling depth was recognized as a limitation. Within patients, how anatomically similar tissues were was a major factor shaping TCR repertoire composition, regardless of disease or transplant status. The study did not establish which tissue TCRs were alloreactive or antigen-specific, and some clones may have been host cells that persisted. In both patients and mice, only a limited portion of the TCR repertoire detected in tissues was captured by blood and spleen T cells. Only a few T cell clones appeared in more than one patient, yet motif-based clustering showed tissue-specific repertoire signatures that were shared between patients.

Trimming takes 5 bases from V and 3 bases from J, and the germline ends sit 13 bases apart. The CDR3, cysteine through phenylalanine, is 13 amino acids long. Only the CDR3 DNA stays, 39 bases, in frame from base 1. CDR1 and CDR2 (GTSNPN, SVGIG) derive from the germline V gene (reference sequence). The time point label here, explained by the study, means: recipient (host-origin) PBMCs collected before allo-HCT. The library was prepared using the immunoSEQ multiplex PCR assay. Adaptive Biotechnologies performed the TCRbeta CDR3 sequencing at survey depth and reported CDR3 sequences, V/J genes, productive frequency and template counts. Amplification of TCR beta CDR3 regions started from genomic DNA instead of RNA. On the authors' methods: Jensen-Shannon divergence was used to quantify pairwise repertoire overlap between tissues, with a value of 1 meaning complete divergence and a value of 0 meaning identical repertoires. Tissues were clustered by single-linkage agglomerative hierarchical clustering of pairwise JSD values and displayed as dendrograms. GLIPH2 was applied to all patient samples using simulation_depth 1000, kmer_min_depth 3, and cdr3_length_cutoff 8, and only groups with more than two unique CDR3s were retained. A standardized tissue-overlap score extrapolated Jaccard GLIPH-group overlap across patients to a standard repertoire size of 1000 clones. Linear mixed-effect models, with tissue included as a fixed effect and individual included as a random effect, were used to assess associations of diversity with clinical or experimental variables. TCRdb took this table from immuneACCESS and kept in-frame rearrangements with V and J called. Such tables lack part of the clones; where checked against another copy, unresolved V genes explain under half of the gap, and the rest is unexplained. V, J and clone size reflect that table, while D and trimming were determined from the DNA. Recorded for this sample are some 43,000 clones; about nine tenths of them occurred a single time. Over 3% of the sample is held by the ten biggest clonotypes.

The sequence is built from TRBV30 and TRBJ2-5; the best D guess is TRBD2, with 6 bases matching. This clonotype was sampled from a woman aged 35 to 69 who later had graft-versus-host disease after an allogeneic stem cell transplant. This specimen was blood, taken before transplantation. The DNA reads TGTGCCTGGGCTCGGGACTCTAAAGAGACCCAGTACTTC. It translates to CAWARDSKETQYF. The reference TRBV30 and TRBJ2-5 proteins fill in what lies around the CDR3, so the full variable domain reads SQTIHQWPATLVQPVGSPLSLECTVEGTSNPNLYWYRQAAGRGLQLLFYSVGIGQISSEVPQNLSASRPQDRQFILSSKKLLLSDSGFYLCAWARDSKETQYFGPGTRLLVL.